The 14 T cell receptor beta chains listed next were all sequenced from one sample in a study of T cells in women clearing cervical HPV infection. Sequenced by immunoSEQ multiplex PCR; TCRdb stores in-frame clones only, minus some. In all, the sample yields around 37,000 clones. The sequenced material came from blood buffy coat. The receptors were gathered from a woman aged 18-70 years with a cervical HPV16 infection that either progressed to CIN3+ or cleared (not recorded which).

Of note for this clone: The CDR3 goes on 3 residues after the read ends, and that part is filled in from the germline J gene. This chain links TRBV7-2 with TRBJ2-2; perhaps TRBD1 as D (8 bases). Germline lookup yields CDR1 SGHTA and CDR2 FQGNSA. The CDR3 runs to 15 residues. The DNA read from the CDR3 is TGTGCCAGCAGCTTAGGGACAGGGACTAATTCACCG. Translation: CASSLGTGTNSP. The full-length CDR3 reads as CASSLGTGTNSPLFF.

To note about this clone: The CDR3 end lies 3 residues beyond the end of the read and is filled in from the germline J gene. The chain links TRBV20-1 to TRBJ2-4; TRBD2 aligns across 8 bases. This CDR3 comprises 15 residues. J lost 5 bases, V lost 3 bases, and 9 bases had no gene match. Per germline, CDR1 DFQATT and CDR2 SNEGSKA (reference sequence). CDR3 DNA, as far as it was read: TGCAGTGCTAGGAGGCGGGGGGCGGTGGAAAACATT. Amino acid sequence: CSARRRGAVENI. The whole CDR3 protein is CSARRRGAVENIQYF.

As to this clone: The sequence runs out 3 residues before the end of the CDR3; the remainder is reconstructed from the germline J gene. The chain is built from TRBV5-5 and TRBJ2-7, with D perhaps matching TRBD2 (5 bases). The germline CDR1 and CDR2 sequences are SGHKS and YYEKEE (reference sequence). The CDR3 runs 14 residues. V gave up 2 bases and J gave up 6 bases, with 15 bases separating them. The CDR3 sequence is CASSFGGSRAEQYF. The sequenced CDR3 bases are TGTGCCAGCAGCTTTGGCGGGTCTAGGGCCGAG.

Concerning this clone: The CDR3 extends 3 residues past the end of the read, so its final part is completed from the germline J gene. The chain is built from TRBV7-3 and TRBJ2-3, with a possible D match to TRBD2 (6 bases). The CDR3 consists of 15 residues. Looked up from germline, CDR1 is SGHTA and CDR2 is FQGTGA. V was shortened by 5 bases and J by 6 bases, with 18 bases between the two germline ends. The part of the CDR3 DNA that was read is TGTGCCAGCAGCGCCAGAATTGCGGGGCGGGATACG. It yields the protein CASSARIAGRDT. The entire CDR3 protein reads CASSARIAGRDTQYF.

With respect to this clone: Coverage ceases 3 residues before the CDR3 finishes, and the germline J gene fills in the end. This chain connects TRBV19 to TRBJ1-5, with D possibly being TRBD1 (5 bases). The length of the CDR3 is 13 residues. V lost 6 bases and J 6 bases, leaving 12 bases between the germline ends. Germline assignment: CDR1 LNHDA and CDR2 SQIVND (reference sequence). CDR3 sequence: CASRGQGTQPQHF. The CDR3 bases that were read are TGTGCCAGTAGGGGGCAGGGTACTCAGCCC.

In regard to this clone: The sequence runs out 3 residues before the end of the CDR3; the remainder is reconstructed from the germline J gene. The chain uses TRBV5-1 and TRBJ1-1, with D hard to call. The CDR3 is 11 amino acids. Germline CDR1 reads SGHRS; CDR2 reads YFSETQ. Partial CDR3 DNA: TGCGCCAGCAGCTTGGCGAGCCAA. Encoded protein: CASSLASQ. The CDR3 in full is CASSLASQAFF. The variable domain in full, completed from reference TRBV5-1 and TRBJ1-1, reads KAGVTQTPRYLIKTRGQQVTLSCSPISGHRSVSWYQQTPGQGLQFLFEYFSETQRNKGNFPGRFSGRQFSNSRSEMNVSTLELGDSALYLCASSLASQAFFGQGTRLTVV.

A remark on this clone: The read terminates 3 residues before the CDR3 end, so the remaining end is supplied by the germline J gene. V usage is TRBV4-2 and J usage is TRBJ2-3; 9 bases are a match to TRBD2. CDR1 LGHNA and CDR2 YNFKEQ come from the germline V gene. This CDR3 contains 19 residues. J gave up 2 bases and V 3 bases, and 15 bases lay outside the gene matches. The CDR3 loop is CASSHGWGGSGGNTDTQYF. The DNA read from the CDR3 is TGTGCCAGCAGCCATGGCTGGGGGGGTAGCGGGGGAAACACAGATACG.

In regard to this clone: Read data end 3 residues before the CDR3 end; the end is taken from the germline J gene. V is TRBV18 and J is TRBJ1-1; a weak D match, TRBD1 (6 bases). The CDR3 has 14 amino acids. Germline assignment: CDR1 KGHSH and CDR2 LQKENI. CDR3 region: CASSPTYRELEAFF. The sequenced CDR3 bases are TGTGCCAGCTCACCTACTTACAGGGAACTAGAA.

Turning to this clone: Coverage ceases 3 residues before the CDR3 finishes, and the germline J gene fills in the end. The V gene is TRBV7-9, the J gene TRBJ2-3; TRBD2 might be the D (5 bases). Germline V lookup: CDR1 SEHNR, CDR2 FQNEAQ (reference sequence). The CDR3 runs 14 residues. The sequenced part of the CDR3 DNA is TGTGCCAGCAGCCTAACCCGGGGTGGGGAGACG. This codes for CASSLTRGGET. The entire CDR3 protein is CASSLTRGGETQYF. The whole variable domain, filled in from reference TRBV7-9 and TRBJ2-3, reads DTGVSQNPRHKITKRGQNVTFRCDPISEHNRLYWYRQTLGQGPEFLTYFQNEAQLEKSRLLSDRFSAERPKGSFSTLEIQRTEQGDSAMYLCASSLTRGGETQYFGPGTRLTVL.

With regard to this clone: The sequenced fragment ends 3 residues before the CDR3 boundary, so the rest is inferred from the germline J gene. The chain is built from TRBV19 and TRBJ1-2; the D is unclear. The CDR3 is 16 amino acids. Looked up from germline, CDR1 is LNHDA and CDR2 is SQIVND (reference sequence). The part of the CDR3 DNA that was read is TGTGCCAGTAGCACCCTGACTAGCGGAATTTACAATGAC. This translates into CASSTLTSGIYND. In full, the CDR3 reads CASSTLTSGIYNDYTF.

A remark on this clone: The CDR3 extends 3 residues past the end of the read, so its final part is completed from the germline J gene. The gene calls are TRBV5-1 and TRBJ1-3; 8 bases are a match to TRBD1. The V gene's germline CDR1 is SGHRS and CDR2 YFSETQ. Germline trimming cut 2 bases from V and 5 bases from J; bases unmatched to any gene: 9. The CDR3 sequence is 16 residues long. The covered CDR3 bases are TGCGCCAGCAGCTTCCTACCCGACAGGGGACGAAACACC. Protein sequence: CASSFLPDRGRNT. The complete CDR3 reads CASSFLPDRGRNTIYF.

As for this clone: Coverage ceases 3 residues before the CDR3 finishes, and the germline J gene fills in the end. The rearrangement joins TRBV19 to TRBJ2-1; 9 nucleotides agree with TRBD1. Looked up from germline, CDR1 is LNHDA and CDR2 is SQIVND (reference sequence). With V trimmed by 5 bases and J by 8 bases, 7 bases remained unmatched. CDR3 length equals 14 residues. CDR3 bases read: TGTGCCAGTAGTCCTCGGACAGGGGCGTATGAG. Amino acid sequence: CASSPRTGAYE. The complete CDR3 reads CASSPRTGAYEQFF. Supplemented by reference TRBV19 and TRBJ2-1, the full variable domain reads DGGITQSPKYLFRKEGQNVTLSCEQNLNHDAMYWYRQDPGQGLRLIYYSQIVNDFQKGDIAEGYSVSREKKESFPLTVTSAQKNPTAFYLCASSPRTGAYEQFFGPGTRLTVL.

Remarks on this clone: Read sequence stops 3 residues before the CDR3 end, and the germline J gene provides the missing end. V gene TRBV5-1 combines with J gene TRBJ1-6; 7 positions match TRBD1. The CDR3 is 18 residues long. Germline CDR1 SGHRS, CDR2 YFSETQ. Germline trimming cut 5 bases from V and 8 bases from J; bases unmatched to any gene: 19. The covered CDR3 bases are TGCGCCAGCAGTTTATATCCTACCGGGACAGATAAATATTCACCC. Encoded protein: CASSLYPTGTDKYSP. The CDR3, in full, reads CASSLYPTGTDKYSPLHF.

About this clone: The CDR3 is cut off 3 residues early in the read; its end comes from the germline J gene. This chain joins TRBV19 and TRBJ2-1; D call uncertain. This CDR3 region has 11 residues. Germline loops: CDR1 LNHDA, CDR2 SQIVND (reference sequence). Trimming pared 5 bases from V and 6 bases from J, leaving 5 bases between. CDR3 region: CASSPGNEQFF. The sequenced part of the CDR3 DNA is TGTGCCAGTAGTCCAGGCAATGAG. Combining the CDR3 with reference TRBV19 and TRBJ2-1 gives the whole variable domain DGGITQSPKYLFRKEGQNVTLSCEQNLNHDAMYWYRQDPGQGLRLIYYSQIVNDFQKGDIAEGYSVSREKKESFPLTVTSAQKNPTAFYLCASSPGNEQFFGPGTRLTVL.